The TCR beta chain under discussion was sequenced for a study of blood T cell repertoires in COVID-19 (dated by TCRdb to between 2020 and 2021). At the level of the whole study: Samples from collaborators originated in the United States, Italy and Spain and spanned both the acute and convalescent phases of COVID-19. Deeply sampled blood TCRbeta repertoires from subjects exposed to, actively infected with, or recovered from COVID-19 were included in the dataset. The prospective study material was composed of cDNA or gDNA derived from T cells, B-cell-depleted T cells, or PBMCs. The repertoires were released in a freely available public database intended as a resource for research on the immune response to SARS-CoV-2. HLA class I and class II types, where available, came from metadata supplied by the sample provider rather than from assay-based typing. Sample metadata almost always included a de-identified subject ID, COVID-19 status, age in years and sex. The samples were drawn from the first 160 participants of the ongoing ImmuneRACE study and from more than 1,000 subjects provided by 6 global collaborators. Study-level results and caveats: The quantity of clinical and demographic metadata differed by source and by participant and was supplied without curation.

A remark on this clone: Its target antigen remains unknown. No base quality values were provided; no much bigger clone lies one nucleotide off.

TCRbeta CDR3 regions were amplified from genomic DNA using the immunoSEQ Assay, a bias-controlled multiplex PCR. The authors processed their data as follows. Nucleated cell counts per sample were estimated from amplification of reference gene primers within the assay. To quantify the absolute abundance of each unique TCRbeta CDR3 rearrangement, sequence reads were collapsed and filtered. For each sample, productive Simpson clonality was calculated as the square root of Simpson's diversity index across productive rearrangements. TCRdb's version of the immuneACCESS table is confined to in-frame rearrangements and falls short of the full clone set. An unresolved V gene accounts for under half of the shortfall where checked; the remainder is of unknown origin. The D gene and trimming were derived from the DNA, and the V and J assignments and clone size from that table. The sample data list approximately 27,000 clones, and around 88% of these were observed just once. 15% to 20% of the sample goes to the ten largest clones.

Taken from cysteine to phenylalanine, the CDR3 has 16 residues. Of all the DNA, just the CDR3 is kept, 48 bases in frame from base 1. The germline V gene (reference sequence) yields SGHNT for CDR1 and YYREEE for CDR2. V is cut back by 3 bases and J by 0 bases, with 6 bases in the junction unmatched. Collaborating institutions collected whole blood in K2EDTA tubes following their own protocols. For TCRbeta analysis, collaborators shipped samples in one of three forms: frozen whole blood, isolated PBMCs, or DNA extracted from either of those sample types. The sequenced material came from peripheral blood. The sequence links TRBV5-4 to TRBJ1-2; 9 bases in between match TRBD1. The sequence was obtained from a man between 70 and 80 years old with acute or convalescent COVID-19. The nucleotide sequence is given as TGTGCCAGCAGCTCATTTGGGACAGGGTCTAACTATGGCTACACCTTC. It specifies CASSSFGTGSNYGYTF.